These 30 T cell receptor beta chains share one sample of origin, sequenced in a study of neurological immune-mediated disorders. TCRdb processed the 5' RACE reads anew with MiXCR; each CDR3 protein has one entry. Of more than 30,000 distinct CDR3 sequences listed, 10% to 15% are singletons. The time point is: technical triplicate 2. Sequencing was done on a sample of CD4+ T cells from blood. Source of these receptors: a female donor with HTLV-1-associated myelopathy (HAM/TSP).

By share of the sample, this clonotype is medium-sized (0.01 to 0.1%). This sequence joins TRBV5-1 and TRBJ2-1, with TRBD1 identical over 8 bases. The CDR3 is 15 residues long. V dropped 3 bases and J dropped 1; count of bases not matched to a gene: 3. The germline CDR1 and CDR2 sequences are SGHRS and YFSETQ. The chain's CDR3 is CASSWGQASYNEQFF. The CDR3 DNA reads TGCGCCAGCAGCTGGGGACAGGCGTCCTACAATGAGCAGTTCTTC.

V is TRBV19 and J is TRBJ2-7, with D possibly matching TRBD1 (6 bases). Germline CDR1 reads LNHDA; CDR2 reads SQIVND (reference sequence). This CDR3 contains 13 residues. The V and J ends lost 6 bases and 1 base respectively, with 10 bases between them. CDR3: CASRGDTSYEQYF. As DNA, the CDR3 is TGTGCCAGTAGGGGGGACACTTCCTACGAGCAGTACTTC.

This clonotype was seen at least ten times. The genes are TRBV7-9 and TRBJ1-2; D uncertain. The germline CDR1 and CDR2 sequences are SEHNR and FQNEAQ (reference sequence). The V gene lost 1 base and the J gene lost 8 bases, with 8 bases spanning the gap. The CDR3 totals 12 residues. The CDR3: CASSLEDRGYTF. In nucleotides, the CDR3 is TGTGCCAGCAGCTTAGAGGACCGCGGCTACACCTTC.

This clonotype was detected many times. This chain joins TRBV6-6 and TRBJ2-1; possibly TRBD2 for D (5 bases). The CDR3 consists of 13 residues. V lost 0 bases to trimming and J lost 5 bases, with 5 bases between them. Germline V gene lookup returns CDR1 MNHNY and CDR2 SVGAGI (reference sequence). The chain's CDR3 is CASSYSEDNEQFF. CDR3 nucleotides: TGTGCCAGCAGTTACTCGGAGGACAATGAGCAGTTCTTC.

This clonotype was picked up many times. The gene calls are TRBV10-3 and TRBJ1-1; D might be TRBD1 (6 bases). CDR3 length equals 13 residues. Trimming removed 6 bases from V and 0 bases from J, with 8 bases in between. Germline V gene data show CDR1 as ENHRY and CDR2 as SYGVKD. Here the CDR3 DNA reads TGTGCCATCAGGGACAGTATGAACACTGAAGCTTTCTTT. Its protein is CAIRDSMNTEAFF.

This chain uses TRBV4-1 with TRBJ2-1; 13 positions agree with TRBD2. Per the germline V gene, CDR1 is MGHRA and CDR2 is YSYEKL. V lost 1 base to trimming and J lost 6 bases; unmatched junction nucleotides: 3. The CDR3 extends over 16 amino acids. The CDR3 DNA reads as TGCGCCAGCAGCCAAGTTGGGACTAGCGGGGTCAATGAGCAGTTCTTC. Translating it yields CASSQVGTSGVNEQFF.

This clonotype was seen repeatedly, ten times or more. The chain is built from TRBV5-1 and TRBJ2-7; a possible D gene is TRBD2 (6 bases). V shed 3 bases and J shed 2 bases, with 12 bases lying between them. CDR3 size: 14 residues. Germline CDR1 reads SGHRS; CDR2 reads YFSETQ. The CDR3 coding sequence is TGCGCCAGCAGCTCATCGGCGGGGACCTACGAGCAGTACTTC. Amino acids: CASSSSAGTYEQYF.

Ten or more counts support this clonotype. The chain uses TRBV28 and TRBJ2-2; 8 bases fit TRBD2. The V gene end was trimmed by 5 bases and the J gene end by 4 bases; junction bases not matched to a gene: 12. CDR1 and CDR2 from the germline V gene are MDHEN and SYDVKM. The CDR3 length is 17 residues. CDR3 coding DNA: TGTGCCAGCAGTCCACTAGATATCGGGAGGGGCACCGGGGAGCTGTTTTTT. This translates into CASSPLDIGRGTGELFF.

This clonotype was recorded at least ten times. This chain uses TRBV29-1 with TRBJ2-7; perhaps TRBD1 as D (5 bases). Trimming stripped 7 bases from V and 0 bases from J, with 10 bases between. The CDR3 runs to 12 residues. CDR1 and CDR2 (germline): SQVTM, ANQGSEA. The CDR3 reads CSAGRDSYEQYF. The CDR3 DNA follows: TGCAGCGCAGGCAGGGACTCCTACGAGCAGTACTTC.

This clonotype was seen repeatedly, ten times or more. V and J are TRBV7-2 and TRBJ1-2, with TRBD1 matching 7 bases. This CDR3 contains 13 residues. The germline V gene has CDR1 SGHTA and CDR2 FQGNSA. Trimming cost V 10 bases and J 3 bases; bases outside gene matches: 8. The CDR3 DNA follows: TGTGCCATTATCAGGGGGACACACTATGGCTACACCTTC. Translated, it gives CAIIRGTHYGYTF.

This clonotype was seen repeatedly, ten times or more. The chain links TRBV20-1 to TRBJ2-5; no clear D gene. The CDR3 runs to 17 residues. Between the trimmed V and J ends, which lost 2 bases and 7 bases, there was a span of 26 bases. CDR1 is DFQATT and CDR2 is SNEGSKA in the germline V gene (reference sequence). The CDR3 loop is CSARFPLGKQGGGTQYF. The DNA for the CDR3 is TGCAGTGCTAGATTCCCGTTAGGGAAGCAAGGTGGTGGGACCCAGTACTTC.

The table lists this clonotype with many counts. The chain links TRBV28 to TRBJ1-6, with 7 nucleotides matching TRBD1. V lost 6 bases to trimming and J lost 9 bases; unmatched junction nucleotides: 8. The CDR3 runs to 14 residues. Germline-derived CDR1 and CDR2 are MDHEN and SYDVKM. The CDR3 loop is CASSPRGQVSPLHF. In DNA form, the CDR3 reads TGTGCCAGCAGCCCCCGCGGACAGGTTTCACCCCTCCACTTT. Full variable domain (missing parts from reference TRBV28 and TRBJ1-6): DVKVTQSSRYLVKRTGEKVFLECVQDMDHENMFWYRQDPGLGLRLIYFSYDVKMKEKGDIPEGYSVSREKKERFSLILESASTNQTSMYLCASSPRGQVSPLHFGNGTRLTVT.

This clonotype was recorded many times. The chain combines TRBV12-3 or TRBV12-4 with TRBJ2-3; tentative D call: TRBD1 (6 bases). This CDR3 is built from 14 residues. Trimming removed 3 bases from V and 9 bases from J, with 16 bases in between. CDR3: CASSLDSQTGTQYF. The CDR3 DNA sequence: TGTGCCAGCAGTTTGGACAGCCAAACCGGCACGCAGTATTTT.

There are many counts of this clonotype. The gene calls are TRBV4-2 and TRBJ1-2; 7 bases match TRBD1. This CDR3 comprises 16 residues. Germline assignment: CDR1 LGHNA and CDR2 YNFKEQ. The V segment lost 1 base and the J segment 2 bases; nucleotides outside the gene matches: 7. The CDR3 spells CASSQVHRGRNYGYTF. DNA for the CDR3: TGTGCCAGCAGCCAAGTCCACAGGGGTAGGAACTATGGCTACACCTTC.

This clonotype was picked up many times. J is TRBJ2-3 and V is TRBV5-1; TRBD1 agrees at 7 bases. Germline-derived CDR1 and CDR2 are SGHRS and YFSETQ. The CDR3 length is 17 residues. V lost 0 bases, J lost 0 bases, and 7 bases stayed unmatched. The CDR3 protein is CASSLERGHWSTDTQYF. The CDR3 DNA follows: TGCGCCAGCAGCTTGGAGAGGGGGCATTGGAGCACAGATACGCAGTATTTT.

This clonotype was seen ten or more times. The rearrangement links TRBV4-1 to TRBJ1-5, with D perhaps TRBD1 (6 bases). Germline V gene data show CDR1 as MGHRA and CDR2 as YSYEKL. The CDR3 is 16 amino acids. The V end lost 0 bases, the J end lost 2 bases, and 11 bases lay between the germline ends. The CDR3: CASSQDGGLGNQPQHF. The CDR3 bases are TGCGCCAGCAGCCAAGATGGGGGGCTGGGCAATCAGCCCCAGCATTTT.

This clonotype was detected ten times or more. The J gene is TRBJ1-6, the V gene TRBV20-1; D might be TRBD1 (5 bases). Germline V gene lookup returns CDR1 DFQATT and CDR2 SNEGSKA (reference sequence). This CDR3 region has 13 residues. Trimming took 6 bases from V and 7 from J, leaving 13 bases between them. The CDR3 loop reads CSATGTGNSPLHF. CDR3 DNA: TGCAGTGCCACCGGGACTGGGAATTCACCCCTCCACTTT.

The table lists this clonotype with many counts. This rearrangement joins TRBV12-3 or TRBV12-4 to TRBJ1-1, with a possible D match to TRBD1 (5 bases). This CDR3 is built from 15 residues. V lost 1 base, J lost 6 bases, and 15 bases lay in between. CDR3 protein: CASSLGQMTESEAFF. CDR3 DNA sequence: TGTGCCAGCAGTTTAGGGCAAATGACAGAGTCTGAAGCTTTCTTT.

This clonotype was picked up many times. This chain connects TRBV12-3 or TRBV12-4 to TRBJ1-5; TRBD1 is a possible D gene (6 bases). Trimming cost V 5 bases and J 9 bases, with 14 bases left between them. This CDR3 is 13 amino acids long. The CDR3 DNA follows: TGTGCCAGCAGTCCGGACAGCCCGGGGCCCCAGCATTTT. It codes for CASSPDSPGPQHF.

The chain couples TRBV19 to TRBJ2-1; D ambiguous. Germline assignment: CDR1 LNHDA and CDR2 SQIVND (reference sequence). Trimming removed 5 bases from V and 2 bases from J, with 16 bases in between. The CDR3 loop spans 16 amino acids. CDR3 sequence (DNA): TGTGCCAGTAGTCGCGCGTCGGCCTCAACCTACAATGAGCAGTTCTTC. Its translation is CASSRASASTYNEQFF.

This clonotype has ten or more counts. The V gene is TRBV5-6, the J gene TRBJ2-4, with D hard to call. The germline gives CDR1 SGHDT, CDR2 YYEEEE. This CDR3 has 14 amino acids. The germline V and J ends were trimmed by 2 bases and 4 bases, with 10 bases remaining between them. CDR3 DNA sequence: TGTGCCAGCAGCTTAGTCGCAGCGAAAAACATTCAGTACTTC. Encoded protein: CASSLVAAKNIQYF.

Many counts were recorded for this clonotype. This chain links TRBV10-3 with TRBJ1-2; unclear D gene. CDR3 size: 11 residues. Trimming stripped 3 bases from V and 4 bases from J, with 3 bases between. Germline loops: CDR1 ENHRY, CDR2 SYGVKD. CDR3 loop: CAISDSYGYTF. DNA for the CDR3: TGTGCCATCAGTGACAGCTATGGCTACACCTTC.

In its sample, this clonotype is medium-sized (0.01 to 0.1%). The CDR3 sequence is CASSLGSTSSYNEQFF. CDR3 sequence (DNA): TGTGCCAGCAGTTTAGGATCTACCAGCTCCTACAATGAGCAGTTCTTC. This rearrangement joins TRBV27 to TRBJ2-1; no clear D gene. The ends were cut back, 2 bases at V and 0 bases at J, with 11 bases in the middle. CDR3 length: 16 amino acids. The germline CDR1 and CDR2 sequences are MNHEY and SMNVEV (reference sequence).

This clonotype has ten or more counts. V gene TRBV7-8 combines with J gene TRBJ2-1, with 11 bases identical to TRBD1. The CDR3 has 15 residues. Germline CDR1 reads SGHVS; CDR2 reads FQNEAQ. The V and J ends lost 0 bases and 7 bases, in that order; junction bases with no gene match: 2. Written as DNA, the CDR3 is TGTGCCAGCAGCTTAGCGGGGGACAGGGGGAATGAGCAGTTCTTC. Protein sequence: CASSLAGDRGNEQFF.

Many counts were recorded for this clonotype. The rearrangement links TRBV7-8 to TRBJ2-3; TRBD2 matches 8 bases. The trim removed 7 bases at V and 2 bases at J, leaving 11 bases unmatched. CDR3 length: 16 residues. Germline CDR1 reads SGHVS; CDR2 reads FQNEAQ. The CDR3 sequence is CASTHGRVRDTDTQYF. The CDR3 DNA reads TGTGCCAGCACGCACGGGAGGGTCAGAGACACAGATACGCAGTATTTT.

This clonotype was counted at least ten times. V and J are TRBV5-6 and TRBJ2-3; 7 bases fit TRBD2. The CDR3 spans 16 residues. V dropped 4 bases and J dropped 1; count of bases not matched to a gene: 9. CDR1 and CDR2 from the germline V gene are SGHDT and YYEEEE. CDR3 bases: TGTGCCAGCAGCGGGCTTTTGGCGGGGGGCACAGATACGCAGTATTTT. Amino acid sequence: CASSGLLAGGTDTQYF.

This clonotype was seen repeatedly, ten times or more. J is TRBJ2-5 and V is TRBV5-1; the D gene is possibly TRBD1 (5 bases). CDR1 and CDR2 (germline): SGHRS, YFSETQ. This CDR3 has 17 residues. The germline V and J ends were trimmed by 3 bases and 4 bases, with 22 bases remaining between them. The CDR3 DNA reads TGCGCCAGCAGCTCCATCATCTCACCAGGGTTAGGAGAGACCCAGTACTTC. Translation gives CASSSIISPGLGETQYF.

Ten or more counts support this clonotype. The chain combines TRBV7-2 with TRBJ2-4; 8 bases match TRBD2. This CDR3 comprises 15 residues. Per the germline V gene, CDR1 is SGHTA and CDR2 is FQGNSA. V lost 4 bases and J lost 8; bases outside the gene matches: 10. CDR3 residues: CASSSGGLEFDIQYF. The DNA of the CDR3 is TGTGCCAGCAGCTCCGGGGGACTAGAATTTGACATTCAGTACTTC.

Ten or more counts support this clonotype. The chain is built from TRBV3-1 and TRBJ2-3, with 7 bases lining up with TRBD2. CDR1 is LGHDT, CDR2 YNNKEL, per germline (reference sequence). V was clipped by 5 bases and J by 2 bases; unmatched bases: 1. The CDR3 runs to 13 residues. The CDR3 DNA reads TGTGCCAGCAGCGGGACTAACACAGATACGCAGTATTTT. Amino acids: CASSGTNTDTQYF.

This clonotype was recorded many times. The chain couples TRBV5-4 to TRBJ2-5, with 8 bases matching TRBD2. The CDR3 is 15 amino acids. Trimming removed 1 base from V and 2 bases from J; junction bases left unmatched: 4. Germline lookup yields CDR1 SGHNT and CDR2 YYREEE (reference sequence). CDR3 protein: CASSLKVAGQETQYF. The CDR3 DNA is TGTGCCAGCAGCTTGAAGGTAGCGGGGCAAGAGACCCAGTACTTC.